The rows below give T cell receptor beta chains drawn from one sample of a study of T cell responses to AZD1222 COVID-19 vaccine. Generated by immunoSEQ multiplex PCR, the TCRdb table keeps only in-frame clones and is missing some. The table includes 130,000 or so clones, 92% detected once. Sequences were derived from peripheral blood, sampled 28 days after the second AZD1222 dose. The origin of the receptors is an adult who received the AZD1222 COVID-19 vaccine. Both conserved end residues are part of each CDR3. D genes are given only for firm matches. Where a row states a size, it is once, few, many or the class of an expanded clone; other rows omit it.

clone_size j_call v_call d_call cdr3_nt cdr3_aa
once TRBJ1-1 TRBV7-8 - TGTGCCAGCAGCTTAGTCAGGGGCACTGAAGCTTTCTTT CASSLVRGTEAFF
- TRBJ2-7 TRBV7-9 - TGTGCCAGCAACGCCGACGGGGGCTTTGGCGAGCAGTACTTC CASNADGGFGEQYF
- TRBJ1-2 TRBV7-2 - TGTGCCAGCAGCTTATACTATCTTCCAGGGCGGAATGGCTACACCTTC CASSLYYLPGRNGYTF
- TRBJ2-3 TRBV4-2 - TGTGCCAGCAGCCAAGATGCGCTAGCGAGGGATACGCAGTATTTT CASSQDALARDTQYF
- TRBJ1-2 TRBV2 - TGTGCCAGCAGTGCCGGGGGCGCGGAAGGCTACACCTTC CASSAGGAEGYTF
- TRBJ2-1 TRBV9 TRBD2 TGTGCCAGCTCTGGCGGGGGGGCTGTTGAGCAGTTCTTC CASSGGGAVEQFF
- TRBJ1-2 TRBV9 - TGTGCCAGCAGCGTGGGCACCGTGGGGAGGAGGAACACCTTC CASSVGTVGRRNTF
- TRBJ1-2 TRBV7-3 TRBD1 TGTGCCAGCAGCCCCACAGGGGGGGGAGACTACACCTTC CASSPTGGGDYTF
- TRBJ2-7 TRBV10-3 TRBD1 TGTGCCATCAAGGCCCCCCGGACAGGGGTTTTCGAGCAGTACTTC CAIKAPRTGVFEQYF
once TRBJ2-3 TRBV19 TRBD2 TGTGCCAGTAGTATATGGGGATCTGGACTAGCGGATATAGATACGCAGTATTTT CASSIWGSGLADIDTQYF
- TRBJ1-5 TRBV6-5 - TGTGCCAGCAGTCCCGACAGGCAGCCCAATCAGCCCCAGCATTTT CASSPDRQPNQPQHF
- TRBJ2-1 TRBV6-2/TRBV6-3 TRBD2 TGTGCCAGCAGTTACGGGAGCGGGAGGGCCGTCGGTTATGGTGAGCAGTTCTTC CASSYGSGRAVGYGEQFF
- TRBJ1-2 TRBV23-1 - TGCGCCAGCAGTCAAACGTTGTGGCTAAGTCTCGGCTATGGCTACACCTTC CASSQTLWLSLGYGYTF
few TRBJ2-2 TRBV7-3 - TGTGCCAGCAGCTTTCGACCGCGTGGGGAGCTGTTTTTT CASSFRPRGELFF
once TRBJ2-3 TRBV7-9 TRBD1 TGTGCCAGCAGCTTAGGGGGACAGCCCACAGATACGCAGTATTTT CASSLGGQPTDTQYF
- TRBJ2-5 TRBV9 TRBD1 TGTGCCAGCAGCGTAGACTCAGGGGGCGGCGAGACCCAGTACTTC CASSVDSGGGETQYF
- TRBJ1-1 TRBV6-6 - TGTGCCAGCAGTTCCCCCTGGCGCAACACTGAAGCTTTCTTT CASSSPWRNTEAFF
- TRBJ2-1 TRBV9 TRBD2 TGTGCCAGCAGCGCCCCTAGCGGGAGCTCCTACAATGAGCAGTTCTTC CASSAPSGSSYNEQFF
- TRBJ1-2 TRBV2 TRBD1 TGTGCCGGCAAACGGGACAGCTATGGCTACACCTTC CAGKRDSYGYTF
- TRBJ2-5 TRBV15 - TGTGCCACCAGCAGAGTAGGGGAGACCCAGTACTTC CATSRVGETQYF